These 2 T cell receptor beta chains share one sample of origin, sequenced in a study of T-cell memory formation after mild COVID-19. Each CDR3 protein is one row after TCRdb ran MiXCR on the 5' RACE reads. The data hold 180,000 or so distinct CDR3 sequences, with about 9.9% observed a single time. The sequencing input was PBMCs or a T cell subset sorted from them (not recorded which). The receptors originated from a man between 18 and 29 years old who had mild COVID-19 (a few samples of this study predate the infection). Cell type and time point are not known.

This clonotype was picked up a small number of times. This chain joins TRBV4-1 and TRBJ1-5, with TRBD1 identical over 12 bases. The germline V gene encodes CDR1 MGHRA and CDR2 YSYEKL. The CDR3 is 16 amino acids. V gave up 1 base and J gave up 7 bases; unmatched junction bases: 5. The CDR3 sequence: CASSQVGQGAAQPQHF. The CDR3 DNA sequence: TGCGCCAGCAGCCAAGTGGGACAGGGGGCAGCCCAGCCCCAGCATTTT.

V and J are TRBV18 and TRBJ1-2, with 7 positions matching TRBD1. V lost 3 bases, J lost 8 bases, and 6 bases stayed unmatched. There are 13 residues in the CDR3. The germline CDR1 and CDR2 sequences are KGHSH and LQKENI. CDR3 nucleotide sequence: TGTGCCAGCTCACCGGACAGGTTTGCCGGCTACACCTTC. Its translation: CASSPDRFAGYTF.